This T cell receptor (beta chain) is drawn from a study of T cell repertoires in cytomegalovirus infection. Study-level information: The authors used CMV epitopes that were HLA-C-restricted (recently identified) and HLA-B-restricted (well studied). A matching HLA type, together with CMV infection, was signaled by public TCR beta signatures. Notes on the study in general: Identification of carriers of CMV plus the relevant HLA was achieved through cumulative public TCR beta family frequency. HLA-C-restricted CMV-specific TCR beta clonotypes were dominant in the ex vivo response.

This clonotype has a handful of counts. Its target is not known. TCRdb recomputed calls from the reads with MiXCR, one row per CDR3 protein. The profile shows 700,000 to 900,000 distinct CDR3 sequences, under 35% of them singletons. V was pared by 2 bases and J by 7 bases, with 11 bases of the junction left unmatched. The CDR3 has 17 residues. Germline V gene lookup returns CDR1 SNHLY and CDR2 FYNNEI. The chain has TRBV2 and TRBJ2-1; the match to TRBD2 covers 10 bases. This specimen was cultured CD8+ T cells from PBMCs, taken from culture after CMV antigen stimulation. The sequence came from a human donor in good health (CMV status not recorded). Some clones in this sample may be carry-over from other donors' samples. CDR3 in amino acids: CASSERRAGGPENEQFF. CDR3 DNA: TGTGCCAGCAGTGAAAGGAGAGCGGGGGGGCCGGAAAATGAGCAGTTCTTC.